This TCR beta chain was obtained from a study of blood T cell repertoires in COVID-19 (dated by TCRdb to about 2020). About the full investigation: Collaborator samples came from the United States, Italy and Spain and covered acute and convalescent phases of COVID-19. The material from the prospective study consisted of cDNA or gDNA derived from T cells, B-cell-depleted T cells, or PBMCs. The dataset comprised deeply sampled blood TCRbeta repertoires from subjects exposed to, actively infected with, or recovered from COVID-19. The repertoires were made available in a free public database intended to serve as a resource for research on the immune response to SARS-CoV-2. Samples came from the ongoing ImmuneRACE study (first 160 participants) plus 1,254 subjects from 6 global collaborators. Nearly every sample came with metadata listing a de-identified subject ID, COVID-19 status, age in years and sex. Where available, HLA class I and class II types were taken from metadata supplied by the sample provider and were not determined by assay-based typing.

TCRbeta CDR3 regions were amplified from genomic DNA by means of the immunoSEQ Assay, a bias-controlled multiplex PCR. The paper's processing steps were these. Nucleated cell counts per sample were estimated from amplification of reference gene primers within the assay. To quantify the absolute abundance of each unique TCRbeta CDR3 rearrangement, sequence reads were collapsed and filtered. For each sample, productive Simpson clonality was calculated as the square root of Simpson's diversity index over productive rearrangements. This is the immuneACCESS table as TCRdb keeps it, with only in-frame sequences that have V and J called. A part of the clones is gone; compared with another copy, unresolved V genes explain less than half, and the rest is unexplained. V and J calls and clone size are as listed in that table; D and trimming were resolved from the DNA. Present in this sample are roughly 140,000 clones, over 70% of which were seen just once. Over 8.5% of the sample is taken by the ten largest.

Collaborating institutions collected whole blood in K2EDTA tubes following their own protocols. For TCRbeta analysis, collaborators shipped samples in one of three forms: frozen whole blood, isolated PBMCs, or DNA extracted from either of those sample types. Broad study findings and their caveats: The amount of clinical and demographic metadata varied by source and participant and was provided uncurated.

Note on this clone: Its target antigen remains unknown. One base away there is no much larger clone; base qualities are not given.

The source of this sequence is a man in his forties or fifties with active or convalescent COVID-19. The material sequenced was peripheral blood.

The CDR3 has the sequence CASSFGLAGGFNEQFF. The sequenced DNA: TGTGCCAGCAGTTTCGGACTAGCGGGGGGTTTCAATGAGCAGTTCTTC. The rearranged segments are TRBV27 and TRBJ2-1; 14 middle bases align to TRBD2. Clipping removes 3 bases from V and 6 bases from J, with 4 as the unmatched junction base count. The CDR3 runs 16 residues from the cysteine to the phenylalanine. The only DNA kept is the CDR3, 48 bases in frame from the first base. The germline V gene (reference sequence) yields MNHEY for CDR1 and SMNVEV for CDR2.